This is a list of T cell receptor beta chains from one sample in a study of shared clonotypes between healthy human individuals. Assay: immunoSEQ multiplex PCR; the TCRdb copy retains only in-frame clones and omits some. Counted here are about 2 million clones, roughly 94% occurring once; the ten biggest clones make up less than 1.5%. The sample was naive CD8+ T cells sorted from blood. These receptors were obtained from a man aged 18 to 29 in good health. CDR3s include the opening cysteine and the closing phenylalanine or tryptophan. A D gene is named only where the DNA matches it firmly. Clone sizes are given selectively: once, few, many, or a class where the clone is expanded.

TRBD2 | TRBJ2-5 | NA | TRBV9 | CASSWGLAEETQYF | TGTGCCAGCAGCTGGGGACTAGCGGAAGAGACCCAGTACTTC
NA | TRBJ2-7 | NA | TRBV15 | CATSSGQGGYEQYF | TGTGCCACCAGCAGCGGGCAGGGTGGGTACGAGCAGTACTTC
TRBD2 | TRBJ2-1 | NA | TRBV5-1 | CASSSTSGIDEQFF | TGCGCCAGCAGTTCAACTAGCGGGATCGATGAGCAGTTCTTC
TRBD1 | TRBJ1-5 | NA | TRBV29-1 | CSVLDRGDQPQHF | TGCAGCGTCCTGGACAGGGGTGATCAGCCCCAGCATTTT
NA | TRBJ2-1 | NA | TRBV4-3 | CASSQFRGSEQFF | TGCGCCAGCAGCCAATTTAGGGGAAGTGAGCAGTTCTTC
NA | TRBJ2-3 | NA | TRBV7-9 | CASSPGGTDTQYF | TGTGCCAGCAGCCCCGGAGGCACAGATACGCAGTATTTT
NA | TRBJ2-2 | NA | TRBV10-3 | CAISELPGANTGELFF | TGTGCCATCAGTGAGTTACCGGGGGCCAACACCGGGGAGCTGTTTTTT
NA | TRBJ2-1 | NA | TRBV5-8 | CASSLVGFNTYNEQFF | TGTGCCAGCAGCTTGGTGGGCTTCAACACCTACAATGAGCAGTTCTTC
TRBD1 | TRBJ1-1 | NA | TRBV19 | CASSMGAGGVSEAFF | TGTGCCAGTAGTATGGGAGCAGGGGGTGTCAGTGAAGCTTTCTTT
NA | TRBJ2-2 | NA | TRBV27 | CASSPIAVTNTGELFF | TGTGCCAGCAGCCCAATAGCGGTTACGAACACCGGGGAGCTGTTTTTT
NA | TRBJ2-3 | NA | TRBV5-1 | CASSLGSTSTDTQYF | TGCGCCAGCAGCTTGGGGTCGACTAGCACAGATACGCAGTATTTT
TRBD1 | TRBJ2-7 | NA | TRBV6-4 | CASSDCLRGPAAPDEQYF | TGTGCCAGCAGTGACTGCCTAAGGGGGCCAGCAGCCCCTGACGAGCAGTACTTC
NA | TRBJ2-5 | NA | TRBV7-9 | CASSLARGRQGSETQYF | TGTGCCAGCAGCTTAGCCCGCGGGAGACAGGGGAGTGAGACCCAGTACTTC
NA | TRBJ2-7 | NA | TRBV10-3 | CAISVSGGDYEQYF | TGTGCCATCAGTGTATCAGGGGGGGACTACGAGCAGTACTTC
TRBD1 | TRBJ2-1 | once | TRBV5-4 | CASSPGTGGYNEQFF | TGTGCCAGCAGCCCAGGGACAGGGGGCTACAATGAGCAGTTCTTC
NA | TRBJ2-7 | NA | TRBV27 | CASSSFMGSYEQYF | TGTGCCAGCAGCTCTTTTATGGGATCCTACGAGCAGTACTTC
NA | TRBJ1-6 | NA | TRBV13 | CASSQGPGALHNSPLHF | TGTGCCAGCAGCCAGGGTCCAGGGGCGCTCCATAATTCACCCCTCCACTTT
TRBD1 | TRBJ2-1 | NA | TRBV5-6 | CASSLGQGGYNEQFF | TGTGCCAGCAGCCTCGGACAGGGTGGTTACAATGAGCAGTTCTTC
NA | TRBJ2-7 | once | TRBV13 | CASSLRDSPYEQYF | TGTGCCAGCAGCCTAAGAGACAGCCCCTACGAGCAGTACTTC
NA | TRBJ1-2 | few | TRBV7-9 | CASLPSWDYYGYTF | TGTGCCAGCCTCCCGAGTTGGGACTACTATGGCTACACCTTC
NA | TRBJ1-2 | NA | TRBV27 | CASSFLGEANYGYTF | TGTGCCAGCAGTTTCCTCGGGGAGGCAAACTATGGCTACACCTTC
NA | TRBJ2-5 | NA | TRBV30 | CAWSVLAGQETQYF | TGTGCCTGGAGTGTACTGGCAGGCCAAGAGACCCAGTACTTC
TRBD2 | TRBJ2-1 | NA | TRBV27 | CASSLAGDEQFF | TGTGCCAGCAGTCTAGCGGGGGATGAGCAGTTCTTC
NA | TRBJ2-7 | NA | TRBV19 | CASSILHIQGPTPEQYF | TGTGCCAGTAGTATACTGCATATACAGGGCCCGACCCCCGAGCAGTACTTC
NA | TRBJ2-7 | NA | TRBV4-3 | CASSQDGGGQGRYF | TGCGCCAGCAGCCAAGACGGGGGCGGGCAGGGGCGCTACTTC
TRBD2 | TRBJ2-7 | NA | TRBV19 | CASSTLAGGPYEQYF | TGTGCCAGTAGTACTTTAGCGGGAGGGCCCTACGAGCAGTACTTC
NA | TRBJ1-2 | NA | TRBV4-3 | CASSQDTGQPYGYTF | TGCGCCAGCAGCCAAGATACCGGACAGCCCTATGGCTACACCTTC
TRBD1 | TRBJ1-5 | few | TRBV19 | CASRIGQGFNQPQHF | TGTGCCAGTCGGATAGGACAGGGGTTCAATCAGCCCCAGCATTTT
NA | TRBJ1-1 | NA | TRBV11-1 | CASSLRLNTEAFF | TGTGCCAGCAGCCTGAGATTGAACACTGAAGCTTTCTTT
TRBD1 | TRBJ1-5 | NA | TRBV7-2 | CASSLGGGDPFF | TGTGCCAGCAGCTTGGGAGGGGGCGATCCTTTTTTT
NA | TRBJ2-7 | NA | TRBV7-9 | CASSFPDYEQYF | TGTGCCAGCAGCTTCCCCGACTACGAGCAGTACTTC
NA | TRBJ1-2 | NA | TRBV28 | CASSLIEQNYGYTF | TGTGCCAGCAGTTTAATAGAACAGAACTATGGCTACACCTTC
TRBD2 | TRBJ2-7 | NA | TRBV7-9 | CASSRPEGLAGPPYEQYF | TGTGCCAGCAGCCGACCAGAGGGACTAGCGGGGCCCCCCTACGAGCAGTACTTC
TRBD1 | TRBJ2-5 | NA | TRBV4-1 | CASSPLPSGQQETQYF | TGCGCCAGCAGCCCGCTACCGTCGGGACAGCAAGAGACCCAGTACTTC
NA | TRBJ2-7 | NA | TRBV9 | CASSVGSGTYEQYF | TGTGCCAGCAGCGTAGGGTCTGGGACCTACGAGCAGTACTTC
NA | TRBJ1-1 | NA | TRBV7-8 | CASSLGGFLGTEAFF | TGTGCCAGCAGCTTAGGTGGCTTTTTGGGCACTGAAGCTTTCTTT
NA | TRBJ1-1 | NA | TRBV7-2 | CASSWMTENTEAFF | TGTGCCAGCAGCTGGATGACAGAGAACACTGAAGCTTTCTTT
TRBD2 | TRBJ2-1 | once | TRBV27 | CASSFLSGRADEQFF | TGTGCCAGCAGTTTCCTCAGCGGGAGGGCCGATGAGCAGTTCTTC
NA | TRBJ1-4 | once | TRBV5-1 | CASSLDLDGINEKLFF | TGCGCCAGCAGCTTGGATCTGGACGGAATTAATGAAAAACTGTTTTTT
NA | TRBJ2-1 | once | TRBV2 | CATILGGAFDNEQFF | TGTGCCACCATACTTGGAGGGGCCTTCGACAATGAGCAGTTCTTC
NA | TRBJ1-4 | NA | TRBV5-6 | CASSSPGSYKGEKLFF | TGTGCCAGCAGCTCCCCCGGGTCCTACAAGGGCGAAAAACTGTTTTTT
TRBD1 | TRBJ2-3 | NA | TRBV30 | CAWNEGATSTDTQYF | TGTGCCTGGAACGAGGGGGCAACTAGCACAGATACGCAGTATTTT
NA | TRBJ2-5 | NA | TRBV7-9 | CASSWSGAPETQYF | TGTGCCAGCAGCTGGTCCGGGGCGCCGGAGACCCAGTACTTC
TRBD2 | TRBJ2-1 | NA | TRBV2 | CASSAGGGTYNEQFF | TGTGCCAGCAGTGCGGGCGGGGGTACCTACAATGAGCAGTTCTTC
NA | TRBJ2-7 | NA | TRBV11-2 | CASSSPSIYEQYF | TGTGCCAGCAGCTCCCCGAGTATATACGAGCAGTACTTC
NA | TRBJ1-2 | NA | TRBV6-6 | CASSYVQTYGYTF | TGTGCCAGCAGTTACGTTCAGACCTATGGCTACACCTTC